This passage covers 12 T cell receptor beta chains from one sample sequenced in a study of preoperative IRX-2 immunotherapy in early breast cancer. Clones were read by immunoSEQ multiplex PCR, and TCRdb kept only the in-frame ones, dropping some. The table lists around 34,000 clones, roughly 87% of them singletons. This sample's treatment: preoperative locoregional IRX-2 cytokine immunotherapy. The sequencing here drew on lymph node tissue, taken from a patient treated with IRX-2 immunotherapy. The receptors were gathered from a human donor with breast cancer.

The V and J genes are TRBV6-8 and TRBJ2-2; the D is unclear. The germline CDR1 and CDR2 sequences are MNHGY and SAAAGT. Deletions cut 6 bases from V and 7 bases from J, with 12 bases between. There are 13 residues in the CDR3. CDR3 region: CASRHAWDGELFF. CDR3 coding DNA: TGTGCCAGCAGACACGCTTGGGACGGGGAGCTGTTTTTT.

The V gene is TRBV6-8, the J gene TRBJ2-5; a weak D match, TRBD1 (6 bases). V was trimmed by 6 bases and J by 0 bases, leaving 11 bases between them. The CDR3 totals 14 residues. CDR1 and CDR2 (germline): MNHGY, SAAAGT. The CDR3 sequence is CASRAQGYQETQYF. The CDR3 region has the DNA TGTGCCAGCAGAGCTCAGGGGTACCAAGAGACCCAGTACTTC.

The chain joins TRBV12-5 to TRBJ2-1, with 10 bases aligning to TRBD2. The CDR3 has 15 amino acids. The V gene's germline CDR1 is LGHNT and CDR2 FRNRAP. CDR3 DNA: TGTGCCACCAATTCGGGGAGCGGGGGGGCGCAAGAGCAGTTCTTC. Translation: CATNSGSGGAQEQFF.

V and J are TRBV10-3 and TRBJ1-1; 7 bases agree with TRBD1. The CDR3 has 14 residues. Trimming cost V 6 bases and J 6 bases; bases outside gene matches: 10. Germline assignment: CDR1 ENHRY and CDR2 SYGVKD. In DNA form, the CDR3 reads TGTGCCATCAGCCCACCAGGGGGTGGGGCTGAAGCTTTCTTT. Its protein product is CAISPPGGGAEAFF.

The chain recombines TRBV30 with TRBJ1-4; D is ambiguous. The V end was cut by 4 bases, the J end by 15 bases, with 15 bases between. Germline CDR1 GTSNPN, CDR2 SVGIG (reference sequence). This CDR3 has 11 residues. This CDR3 reads CAWTVGNRVFF. CDR3 nucleotides: TGTGCCTGGACAGTCGGTAATCGGGTGTTTTTT.

The chain couples TRBV6-7 to TRBJ2-2; D is undetermined. TRBV6-7 is an open reading frame, and its role is uncertain. CDR3 length: 14 amino acids. V was clipped by 5 bases and J by 7 bases, with 14 bases between them. CDR3 protein: CASSEALPDGELFF. The CDR3 bases are TGTGCCAGCAGTGAAGCGCTTCCCGACGGGGAGCTGTTTTTT.

This clone was detected only a few times. The genes are TRBV19 and TRBJ1-6; D possibly corresponds to TRBD1 (6 bases). The CDR3 has 15 residues. The V end was cut by 3 bases, the J end by 7 bases, with 13 bases between. Germline V gene lookup returns CDR1 LNHDA and CDR2 SQIVND (reference sequence). This CDR3 reads CASSIGGRLNSPLHF. The CDR3 region has the DNA TGTGCCAGTAGTATCGGGGGGCGCCTAAATTCACCCCTCCACTTT.

J is TRBJ2-7 and V is TRBV14; tentative D call: TRBD2 (7 bases). From germline, CDR1 is SGHDN and CDR2 FVKESK. The CDR3 length is 15 residues. V was trimmed by 1 base and J by 7 bases, leaving 17 bases between them. The CDR3 sequence: CASSQGSAGAREQYF. In DNA, the CDR3 is TGTGCCAGCAGCCAAGGAAGTGCGGGGGCGAGGGAGCAGTACTTC.

This rearrangement joins TRBV11-3 to TRBJ1-2; 9 nucleotides agree with TRBD1. Losses at the gene ends were 5 bases for V and 5 bases for J; bases not matched to a gene: 15. The CDR3 contains 17 residues. The germline gives CDR1 SGHNT, CDR2 YENEEA. CDR3 sequence (DNA): TGTGCCAGCAGCCCTGTTCCGGGACAGGGCCACCTATATGGCTACACCTTC. Protein: CASSPVPGQGHLYGYTF.

The chain has TRBV29-1 and TRBJ2-5, with TRBD2 matching 12 bases. The germline CDR1 and CDR2 sequences are SQVTM and ANQGSEA. Germline trimming cut 0 bases from V and 2 bases from J; bases unmatched to any gene: 4. The CDR3 consists of 16 residues. The CDR3 reads CSVEDRGTSGQETQYF. The DNA of the CDR3 is TGCAGCGTTGAAGATCGCGGGACTAGCGGGCAAGAGACCCAGTACTTC. Variable domain in full (rest from reference TRBV29-1 and TRBJ2-5): SAVISQKPSRDICQRGTSLTIQCQVDSQVTMMFWYRQQPGQSLTLIATANQGSEATYESGFVIDKFPISRPNLTFSTLTVSNMSPEDSSIYLCSVEDRGTSGQETQYFGPGTRLLVL.

This chain joins TRBV6-7 and TRBJ1-2; D not certain. TRBV6-7 is an ORF; its function is uncertain. The CDR3 has 15 residues. Trimming removed 2 bases at V and 0 bases at J, with 10 bases between. CDR3 residues: CASSYEGRANYGYTF. The CDR3 DNA sequence: TGTGCCAGCAGTTACGAAGGGAGAGCTAACTATGGCTACACCTTC.

This chain connects TRBV11-3 to TRBJ1-3, with TRBD1 as a possible D gene (5 bases). The CDR3 covers 15 residues. Germline values: CDR1 SGHNT, CDR2 YENEEA. V was cut by 4 bases and J by 0 bases, with 10 bases left in between. The CDR3 DNA sequence: TGTGCCAGCAGCTGGACGGGGCGCTCTGGAAACACCATATATTTT. Translation: CASSWTGRSGNTIYF.